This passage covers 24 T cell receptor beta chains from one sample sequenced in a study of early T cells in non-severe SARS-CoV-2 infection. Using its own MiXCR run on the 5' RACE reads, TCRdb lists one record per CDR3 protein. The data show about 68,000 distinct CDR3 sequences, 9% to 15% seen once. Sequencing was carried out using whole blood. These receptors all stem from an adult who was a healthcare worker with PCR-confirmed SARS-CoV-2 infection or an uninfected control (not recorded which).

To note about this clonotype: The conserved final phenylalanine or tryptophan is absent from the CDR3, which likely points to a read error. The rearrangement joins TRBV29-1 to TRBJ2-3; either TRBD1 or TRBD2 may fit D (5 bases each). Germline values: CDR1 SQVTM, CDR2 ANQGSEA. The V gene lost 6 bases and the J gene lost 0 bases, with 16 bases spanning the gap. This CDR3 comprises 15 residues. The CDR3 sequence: CSVYQRGPSTDTQYL. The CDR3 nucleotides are TGCAGCGTCTACCAACGGGGCCCTAGCACAGATACGCAGTATTTA.

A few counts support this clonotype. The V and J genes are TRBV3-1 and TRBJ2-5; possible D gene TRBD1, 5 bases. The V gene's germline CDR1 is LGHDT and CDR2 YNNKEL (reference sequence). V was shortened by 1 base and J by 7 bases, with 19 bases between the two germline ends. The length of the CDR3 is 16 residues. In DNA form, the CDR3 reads TGTGCCAGCAGCCAAGGGGAAGGTGGCCTTAGGGGGACCCAGTACTTC. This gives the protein CASSQGEGGLRGTQYF.

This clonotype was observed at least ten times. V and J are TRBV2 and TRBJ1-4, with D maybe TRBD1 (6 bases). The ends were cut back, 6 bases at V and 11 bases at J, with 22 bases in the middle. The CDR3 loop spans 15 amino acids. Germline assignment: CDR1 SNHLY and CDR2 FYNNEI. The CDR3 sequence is CASSAGGAISQKLFF. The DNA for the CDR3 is TGTGCCAGCAGCGCTGGGGGCGCGATTTCACAGAAACTGTTTTTT. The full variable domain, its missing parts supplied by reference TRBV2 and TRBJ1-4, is EPEVTQTPSHQVTQMGQEVILRCVPISNHLYFYWYRQILGQKVEFLVSFYNNEISEKSEIFDDQFSVERPDGSNFTLKIRSTKLEDSAMYFCASSAGGAISQKLFFGSGTQLSVL.

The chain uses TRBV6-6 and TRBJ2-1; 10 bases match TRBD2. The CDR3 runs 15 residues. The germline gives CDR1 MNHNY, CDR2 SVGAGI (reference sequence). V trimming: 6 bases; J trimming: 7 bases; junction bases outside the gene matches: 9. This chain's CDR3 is CASRSSGGFWNEQFF. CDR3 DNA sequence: TGTGCCAGCAGGAGTAGCGGGGGGTTCTGGAATGAGCAGTTCTTC.

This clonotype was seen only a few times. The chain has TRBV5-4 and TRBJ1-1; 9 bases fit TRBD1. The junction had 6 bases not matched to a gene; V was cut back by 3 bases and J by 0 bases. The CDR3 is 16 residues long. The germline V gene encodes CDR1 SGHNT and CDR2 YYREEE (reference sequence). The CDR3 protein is CASSWGQGTMNTEAFF. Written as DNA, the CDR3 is TGTGCCAGCAGCTGGGGACAGGGAACTATGAACACTGAAGCTTTCTTT. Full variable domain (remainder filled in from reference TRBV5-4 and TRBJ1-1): ETGVTQSPTHLIKTRGQQVTLRCSSQSGHNTVSWYQQALGQGPQFIFQYYREEENGRGNFPPRFSGLQFPNYSSELNVNALELDDSALYLCASSWGQGTMNTEAFFGQGTRLTVV.

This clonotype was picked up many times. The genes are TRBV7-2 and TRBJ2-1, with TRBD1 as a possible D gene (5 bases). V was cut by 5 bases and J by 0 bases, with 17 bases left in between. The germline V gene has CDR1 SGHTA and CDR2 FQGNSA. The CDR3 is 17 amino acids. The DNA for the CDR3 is TGTGCCAGCAGCCCGAGGCAGGGCCTCAGCTCCTACAATGAGCAGTTCTTC. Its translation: CASSPRQGLSSYNEQFF.

This CDR3 is CASSVGVADTQYF. DNA for the CDR3: TGTGCCAGCAGCGTAGGCGTAGCAGATACGCAGTATTTT. The chain links TRBV9 to TRBJ2-3; no definite D call. CDR3 length: 13 amino acids. CDR1 and CDR2 (germline): SGDLS, YYNGEE. The V gene lost 0 bases and the J gene lost 4 bases, with 6 bases spanning the gap.

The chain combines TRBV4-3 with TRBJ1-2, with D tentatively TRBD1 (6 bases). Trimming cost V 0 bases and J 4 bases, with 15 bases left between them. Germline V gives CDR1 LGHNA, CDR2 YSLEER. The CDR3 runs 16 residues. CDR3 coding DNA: TGCGCCAGCAGCCAAGATTATGGGGGCGGGCCCTATGGCTACACCTTC. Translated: CASSQDYGGGPYGYTF.

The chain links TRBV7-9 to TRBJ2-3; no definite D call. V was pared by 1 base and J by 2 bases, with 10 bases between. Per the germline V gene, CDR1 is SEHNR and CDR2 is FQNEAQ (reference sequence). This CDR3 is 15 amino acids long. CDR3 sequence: CASSLVLGNTDTQYF. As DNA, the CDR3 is TGTGCCAGCAGCTTAGTGCTGGGGAACACAGATACGCAGTATTTT.

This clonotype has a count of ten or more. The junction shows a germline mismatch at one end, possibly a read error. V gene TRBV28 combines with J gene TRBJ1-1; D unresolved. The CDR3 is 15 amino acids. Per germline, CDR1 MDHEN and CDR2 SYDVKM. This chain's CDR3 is CASSLPTNGLGEAFF. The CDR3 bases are TGTGCCAGTAGTTTACCGACTAATGGGTTGGGTGAAGCTTTCTTT.

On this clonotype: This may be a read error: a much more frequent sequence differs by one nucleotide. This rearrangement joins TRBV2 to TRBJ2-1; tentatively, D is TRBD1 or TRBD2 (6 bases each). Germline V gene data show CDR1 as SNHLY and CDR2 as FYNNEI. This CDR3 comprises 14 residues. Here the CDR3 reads CASREGGSHNEQFF. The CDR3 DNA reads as TGTGCCAGCAGGGAAGGGGGGAGCCACAATGAGCAGTTCTTC.

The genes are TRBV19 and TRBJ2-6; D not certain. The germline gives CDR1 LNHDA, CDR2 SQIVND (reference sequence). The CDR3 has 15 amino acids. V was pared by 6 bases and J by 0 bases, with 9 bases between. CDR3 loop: CASRGGSSGANVLTF. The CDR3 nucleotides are TGTGCCAGTAGAGGCGGCAGCTCTGGGGCCAACGTCCTGACTTTC.

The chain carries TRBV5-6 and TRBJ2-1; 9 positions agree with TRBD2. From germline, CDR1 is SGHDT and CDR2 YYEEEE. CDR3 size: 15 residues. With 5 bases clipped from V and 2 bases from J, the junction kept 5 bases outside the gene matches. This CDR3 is CASSEAGGPYNEQFF. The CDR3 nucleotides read TGTGCCAGCAGTGAAGCGGGGGGCCCCTACAATGAGCAGTTCTTC.

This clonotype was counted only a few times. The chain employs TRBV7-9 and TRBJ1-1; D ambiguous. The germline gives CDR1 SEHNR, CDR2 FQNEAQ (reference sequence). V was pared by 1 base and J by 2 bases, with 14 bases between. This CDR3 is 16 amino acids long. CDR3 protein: CASSLDPSRLNTEAFF. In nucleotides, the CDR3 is TGTGCCAGCAGCTTAGACCCCTCCCGGCTTAACACTGAAGCTTTCTTT.

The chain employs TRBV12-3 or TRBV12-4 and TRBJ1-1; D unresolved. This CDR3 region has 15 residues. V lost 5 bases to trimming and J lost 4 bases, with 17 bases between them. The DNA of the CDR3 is TGTGCCAGCAGTCAATGGGTTGTGGAGAGCACTGAAGCTTTCTTT. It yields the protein CASSQWVVESTEAFF.

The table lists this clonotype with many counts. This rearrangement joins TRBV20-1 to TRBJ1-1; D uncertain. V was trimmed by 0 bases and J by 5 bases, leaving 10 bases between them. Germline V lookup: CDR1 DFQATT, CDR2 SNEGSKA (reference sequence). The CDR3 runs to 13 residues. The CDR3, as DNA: TGCAGTGCTAGAGATGGACGCGTTACTGAAGCTTTCTTT. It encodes CSARDGRVTEAFF.

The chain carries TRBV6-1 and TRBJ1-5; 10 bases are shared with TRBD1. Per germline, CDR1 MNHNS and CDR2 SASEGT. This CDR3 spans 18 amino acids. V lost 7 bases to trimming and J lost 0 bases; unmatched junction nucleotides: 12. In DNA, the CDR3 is TGTGCCAGCAAGGGGGGACAGGGGCTATCCTATAGCAATCAGCCCCAGCATTTT. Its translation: CASKGGQGLSYSNQPQHF.

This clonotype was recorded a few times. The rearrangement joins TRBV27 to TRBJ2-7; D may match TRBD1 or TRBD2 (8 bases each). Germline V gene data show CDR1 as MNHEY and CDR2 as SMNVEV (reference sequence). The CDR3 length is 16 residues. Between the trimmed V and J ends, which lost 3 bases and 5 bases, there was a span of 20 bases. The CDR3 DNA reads TGTGCCAGCAGTTTTGCCAGGGGGCGGGGGGTCCACGAGCAGTACTTC. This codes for CASSFARGRGVHEQYF.

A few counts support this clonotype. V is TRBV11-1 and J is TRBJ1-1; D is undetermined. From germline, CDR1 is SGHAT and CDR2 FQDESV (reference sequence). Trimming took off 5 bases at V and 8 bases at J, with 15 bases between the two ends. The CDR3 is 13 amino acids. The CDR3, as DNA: TGTGCCAGCAGCGGAAAAGCGTGGGAGGAAGCTTTCTTT. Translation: CASSGKAWEEAFF. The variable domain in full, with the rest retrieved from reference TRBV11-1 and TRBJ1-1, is EAEVAQSPRYKITEKSQAVAFWCDPISGHATLYWYRQILGQGPELLVQFQDESVVDDSQLPKDRFSAERLKGVDSTLKIQPAELGDSAMYLCASSGKAWEEAFFGQGTRLTVV.

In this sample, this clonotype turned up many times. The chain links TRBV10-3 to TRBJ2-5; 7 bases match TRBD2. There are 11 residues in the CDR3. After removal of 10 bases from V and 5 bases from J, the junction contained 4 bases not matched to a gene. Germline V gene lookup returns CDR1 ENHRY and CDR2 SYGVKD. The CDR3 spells CATGGKETQYF. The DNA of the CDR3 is TGTGCCACCGGGGGGAAGGAGACCCAGTACTTC.

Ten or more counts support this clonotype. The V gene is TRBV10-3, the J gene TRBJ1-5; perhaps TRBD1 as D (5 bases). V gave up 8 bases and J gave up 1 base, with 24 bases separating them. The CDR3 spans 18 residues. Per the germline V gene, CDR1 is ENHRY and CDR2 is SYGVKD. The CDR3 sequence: CAIEGSGTPRDSNQPQHF. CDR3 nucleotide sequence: TGTGCCATCGAGGGTTCTGGGACGCCACGGGACAGCAATCAGCCCCAGCATTTT.

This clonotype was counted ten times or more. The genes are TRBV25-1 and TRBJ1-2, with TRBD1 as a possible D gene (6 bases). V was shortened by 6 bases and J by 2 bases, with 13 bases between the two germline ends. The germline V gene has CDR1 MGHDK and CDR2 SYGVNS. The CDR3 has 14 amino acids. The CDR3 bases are TGTGCCAGCAGAGCGGACAGACCGAACTATGGCTACACCTTC. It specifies CASRADRPNYGYTF.

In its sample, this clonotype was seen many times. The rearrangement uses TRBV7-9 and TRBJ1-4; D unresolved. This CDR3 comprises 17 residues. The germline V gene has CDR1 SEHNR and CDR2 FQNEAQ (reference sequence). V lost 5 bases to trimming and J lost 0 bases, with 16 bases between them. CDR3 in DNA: TGTGCCAGCAGCCCTGCCCGCGGGTTTACAACTAATGAAAAACTGTTTTTT. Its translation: CASSPARGFTTNEKLFF.

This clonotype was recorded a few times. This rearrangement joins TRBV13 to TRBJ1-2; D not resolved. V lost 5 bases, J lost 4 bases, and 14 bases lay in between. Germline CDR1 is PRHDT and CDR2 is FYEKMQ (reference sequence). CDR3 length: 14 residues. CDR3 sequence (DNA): TGTGCCAGCAGCCCCCGGGAAATAAGCTATGGCTACACCTTC. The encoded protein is CASSPREISYGYTF.